What follows are 20 T cell receptor beta chains derived from one specimen sequenced in a study of radiotherapy plus CTLA-4 blockade in lung cancer. TCRdb's table, derived via immunoSEQ multiplex PCR, lists solely in-frame clones and lacks some. The sample includes some 46,000 clones, approximately 78% seen only once; the top ten take 2.5% to 3.5%. The sample consisted of peripheral blood, taken from a patient treated with radiotherapy plus ipilimumab. These receptors were obtained from a human donor with non-small cell lung cancer who had stable disease on radiotherapy plus ipilimumab.

This clone showed up just a few times. This chain links TRBV15 with TRBJ2-7; 8 positions match TRBD2. The CDR3 consists of 15 residues. J lost 1 base, V lost 3 bases, and 5 bases had no gene match. Per germline, CDR1 LNHNV and CDR2 YYDKDF (reference sequence). This CDR3 is CATSSGTSGSYEQYF. Here the CDR3 DNA reads TGTGCCACCAGCAGTGGAACTAGCGGATCCTACGAGCAGTACTTC. The full variable domain, in which reference TRBV15 and TRBJ2-7 provide the parts outside the CDR3, is DAMVIQNPRYQVTQFGKPVTLSCSQTLNHNVMYWYQQKSSQAPKLLFHYYDKDFNNEADTPDNFQSRRPNTSFCFLDIRSPGLGDTAMYLCATSSGTSGSYEQYFGPGTRLTVT.

V and J are TRBV27 and TRBJ2-1; TRBD2 matches 7 bases. The CDR3 covers 19 residues. Germline-derived CDR1 and CDR2 are MNHEY and SMNVEV (reference sequence). Trimming at V came to 6 bases and at J to 3 bases, leaving 20 bases not matched to a gene. The CDR3 DNA is TGTGCCAGCAGGCTTCCTCGCCGTCCCAGGCTAGCGGACTACAATGAGCAGTTCTTC. This encodes CASRLPRRPRLADYNEQFF.

The V call is TRBV5-1, the J call TRBJ1-2, with 9 bases fitting TRBD1. V lost 4 bases, J lost 7 bases, and 5 bases stayed unmatched. CDR1 and CDR2 (germline): SGHRS, YFSETQ. This CDR3 region has 13 residues. The CDR3 sequence: CASSEGQGFGYTF. DNA of the CDR3: TGCGCCAGCAGCGAAGGACAGGGGTTTGGCTACACCTTC.

Concerning this clone: Mismatch with germline at one junction end may stem from a read error. The rearrangement joins TRBV5-3 to TRBJ1-1; a possible D gene is TRBD1 (5 bases). TRBV5-3 is placed among ORFs of uncertain function. CDR3 length: 14 residues. The DNA for the CDR3 is TGTGTCAGAAGCTTGGCACCAGGGATTACTGAAGCTTTCTTT. Amino acid sequence: CVRSLAPGITEAFF.

This clone was counted a single time. The J gene is TRBJ1-5, the V gene TRBV19, with D perhaps TRBD1 (5 bases). The germline V gene has CDR1 LNHDA and CDR2 SQIVND (reference sequence). The V gene lost 5 bases and the J gene lost 3 bases, with 8 bases spanning the gap. The CDR3 contains 13 residues. In DNA form, the CDR3 reads TGTGCCAGTAGTTCGGGACTCAATCAGCCCCAGCATTTT. This sequence encodes CASSSGLNQPQHF.

This chain joins TRBV27 and TRBJ2-2; D might be TRBD2 (6 bases). The germline CDR1 and CDR2 sequences are MNHEY and SMNVEV (reference sequence). V was trimmed by 0 bases and J by 1 base, leaving 9 bases between them. The CDR3 runs to 16 residues. CDR3 loop: CASSLSSGWNTGELFF. CDR3 DNA sequence: TGTGCCAGCAGTTTATCGAGCGGGTGGAACACCGGGGAGCTGTTTTTT.

The chain combines TRBV5-1 with TRBJ1-4; weak D call: TRBD1 (5 bases). The CDR3 has 14 residues. The ends were cut back, 5 bases at V and 7 bases at J, with 15 bases in the middle. Germline V lookup: CDR1 SGHRS, CDR2 YFSETQ. The CDR3 region has the DNA TGCGCCAGCAGGAAACGGGGGGTTGGTGAAAAACTGTTTTTT. The encoded protein is CASRKRGVGEKLFF.

The rearrangement joins TRBV7-9 to TRBJ2-7; TRBD2 is a possible D gene (8 bases). Per the germline V gene, CDR1 is SEHNR and CDR2 is FQNEAQ (reference sequence). The CDR3 consists of 14 residues. V shed 1 base and J shed 9 bases, with 16 bases lying between them. CDR3 nucleotides: TGTGCCAGCAGCTTAGGAGGGGGCGGGAGGCGGCAGTACTTC. It codes for CASSLGGGGRRQYF.

This chain links TRBV7-3 with TRBJ2-3, with a weak D call TRBD1 (6 bases). The CDR3 is 13 residues long. In germline, CDR1 is SGHTA, CDR2 FQGTGA. V lost 4 bases and J lost 1, with 6 bases in between. The CDR3: CASSWTGTDTQYF. The DNA of the CDR3 is TGTGCCAGCAGCTGGACAGGCACAGATACGCAGTATTTT.

This clone was seen more than once but under ten times. The chain recombines TRBV28 with TRBJ2-7; 8 nucleotides line up with TRBD1. The trim removed 8 bases at V and 5 bases at J, leaving 14 bases unmatched. The CDR3 consists of 15 residues. Germline lookup yields CDR1 MDHEN and CDR2 SYDVKM. The CDR3 is CASGDYGQGLNEQYF. The CDR3 coding sequence is TGTGCCAGCGGTGACTATGGACAGGGCCTGAACGAGCAGTACTTC.

The chain's CDR3 is CASRSTKGLAGTGELFF. CDR3 DNA: TGTGCAAGTCGCTCAACCAAGGGACTAGCGGGCACCGGGGAGCTGTTTTTT. This chain uses TRBV12-2 with TRBJ2-2; TRBD2 is the table's D call and was not checked against the DNA. TRBV12-2 counts as a pseudogene. The CDR3 runs to 17 residues.

The genes are TRBV10-3 and TRBJ2-3; 7 bases map to TRBD1. This CDR3 comprises 16 residues. With V trimmed by 0 bases and J by 1 base, 4 bases remained unmatched. Germline CDR1 and CDR2: ENHRY and SYGVKD. CDR3 coding DNA: TGTGCCATCAGTGAGTCTAGGGGGCAACGCACAGATACGCAGTATTTT. Amino acids: CAISESRGQRTDTQYF.

This rearrangement joins TRBV10-3 to TRBJ2-2, with D possibly TRBD2 on 6 matching bases. V was trimmed by 8 bases and J by 2 bases, leaving 9 bases between them. This CDR3 comprises 13 residues. The germline V gene has CDR1 ENHRY and CDR2 SYGVKD. The CDR3 loop is CAIWRGNTGELFF. The CDR3 nucleotides are TGTGCCATCTGGAGGGGAAACACCGGGGAGCTGTTTTTT.

This clone was seen a handful of times. The gene calls are TRBV11-2 and TRBJ2-7; a weak D match, TRBD1 (6 bases). V was clipped by 1 base and J by 0 bases, with 7 bases between them. The CDR3 covers 14 residues. The germline gives CDR1 SGHAT, CDR2 FQNNGV. Written as DNA, the CDR3 is TGTGCCAGCAGCTTAGCGGACAGCTCCTACGAGCAGTACTTC. It specifies CASSLADSSYEQYF.

The chain uses TRBV7-8 and TRBJ1-3, with a tentative D call TRBD1 (6 bases). Germline CDR1 is SGHVS and CDR2 is FQNEAQ. The CDR3 runs to 18 residues. V was shortened by 5 bases and J by 0 bases, with 20 bases between the two germline ends. CDR3 nucleotides: TGTGCCAGCAGCCCCCGGGGGGGCTACTGGAACTCTGGAAACACCATATATTTT. It is translated as CASSPRGGYWNSGNTIYF.

This clone was recorded a few times. At the DNA level, this CDR3 is encoded by other sequences in the same sample as well. The J gene is TRBJ2-3, the V gene TRBV7-9, with 13 bases that match TRBD2. There are 15 residues in the CDR3. The ends lost 5 bases at V and 4 bases at J; junction bases unmatched: 3. CDR1 is SEHNR, CDR2 FQNEAQ, per germline (reference sequence). The CDR3 DNA reads as TGTGCCAGCAGCCGGACTAGCGGGAGCGCAGATACGCAGTATTTT. This encodes CASSRTSGSADTQYF.

V usage is TRBV11-2 and J usage is TRBJ1-4, with D tentatively TRBD1 (6 bases). V gave up 0 bases and J gave up 12 bases, with 11 bases separating them. Germline V lookup: CDR1 SGHAT, CDR2 FQNNGV. CDR3 size: 13 residues. The CDR3 coding sequence is TGTGCCAGCAGCTTAGATTGGGGGGGCGAACTGTTTTTT. Encoded protein: CASSLDWGGELFF.

In this sample, this clone turned up once. The V gene is TRBV9, the J gene TRBJ2-1; 13 nucleotides agree with TRBD2. The germline V gene encodes CDR1 SGDLS and CDR2 YYNGEE. J lost 9 bases, V lost 2 bases, and 5 bases had no gene match. The CDR3 has 15 amino acids. This chain's CDR3 is CASSVGLAGEGEQFF. In nucleotides, the CDR3 is TGTGCCAGCAGCGTTGGACTAGCGGGAGAAGGTGAGCAGTTCTTC.

The chain combines TRBV6-5 with TRBJ2-7; possible D gene TRBD1, 6 bases. The germline V gene has CDR1 MNHEY and CDR2 SVGAGI. The CDR3 is 15 residues long. The V end lost 6 bases, the J end lost 0 bases, and 15 bases lay between the germline ends. In DNA form, the CDR3 reads TGTGCCAGCAGGGCCGGGACATCGGGCTCCTACGAGCAGTACTTC. Its translation is CASRAGTSGSYEQYF.

The V call is TRBV18, the J call TRBJ2-5; 15 bases fit TRBD2. CDR3 length: 16 amino acids. The junction had 3 bases not matched to a gene; V was cut back by 3 bases and J by 4 bases. The germline gives CDR1 KGHSH, CDR2 LQKENI. The CDR3 nucleotides are TGTGCCAGCTCACCGTCGGGACTAGCGGGAGGAGAGACCCAGTACTTC. Protein product: CASSPSGLAGGETQYF. The whole variable domain, remainder taken from reference TRBV18 and TRBJ2-5, is NAGVMQNPRHLVRRRGQEARLRCSPMKGHSHVYWYRQLPEEGLKFMVYLQKENIIDESGMPKERFSAEFPKEGPSILRIQQVVRGDSAAYFCASSPSGLAGGETQYFGPGTRLLVL.